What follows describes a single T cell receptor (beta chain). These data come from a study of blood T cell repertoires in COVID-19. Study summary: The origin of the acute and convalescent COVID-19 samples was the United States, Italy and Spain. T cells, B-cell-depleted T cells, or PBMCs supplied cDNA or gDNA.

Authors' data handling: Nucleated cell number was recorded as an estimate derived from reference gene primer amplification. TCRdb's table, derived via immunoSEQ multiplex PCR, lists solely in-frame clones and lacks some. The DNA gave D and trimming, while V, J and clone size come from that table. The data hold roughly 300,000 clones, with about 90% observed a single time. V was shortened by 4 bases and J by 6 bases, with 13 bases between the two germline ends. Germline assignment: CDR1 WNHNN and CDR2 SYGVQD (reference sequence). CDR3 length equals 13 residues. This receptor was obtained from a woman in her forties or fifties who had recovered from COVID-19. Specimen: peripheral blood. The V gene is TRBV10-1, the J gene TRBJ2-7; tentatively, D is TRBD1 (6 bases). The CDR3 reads CASSGFTRGEQYF. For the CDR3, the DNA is TGCGCCAGCAGTGGGTTCACCAGGGGCGAGCAGTACTTC.